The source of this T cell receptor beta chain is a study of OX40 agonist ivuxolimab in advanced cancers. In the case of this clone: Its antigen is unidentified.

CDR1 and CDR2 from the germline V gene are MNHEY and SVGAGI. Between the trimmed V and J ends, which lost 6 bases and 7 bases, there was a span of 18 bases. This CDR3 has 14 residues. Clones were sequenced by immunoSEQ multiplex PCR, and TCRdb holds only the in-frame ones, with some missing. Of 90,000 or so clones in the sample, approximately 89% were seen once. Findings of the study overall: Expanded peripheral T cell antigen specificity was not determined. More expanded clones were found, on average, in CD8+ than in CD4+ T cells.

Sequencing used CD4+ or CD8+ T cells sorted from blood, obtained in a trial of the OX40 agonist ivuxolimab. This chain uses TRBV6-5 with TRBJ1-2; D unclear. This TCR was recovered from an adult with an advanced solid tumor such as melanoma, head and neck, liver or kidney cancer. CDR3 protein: CASSSGLSSLGYTF. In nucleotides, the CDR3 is TGTGCCAGCAGCTCTGGACTCTCCTCCCTTGGCTACACCTTC.